This T cell receptor beta chain was sequenced during a study of cytomegalovirus exposure and HLA in healthy donors. Study observations and caveats: The presence/absence work took it that sequencing depth was about the same across donors.

This clone came up a few times. Its antigen is still unknown. CDR3 length: 16 amino acids. CDR1 SGHKS and CDR2 YYEKEE come from the germline V gene (reference sequence). Trimming removed 5 bases from V and 5 bases from J, with 22 bases in between. The PCR made use of 60 Vbeta and 13 Jbeta primers. Original processing methods: Around 10 million of the 80 million or so unique TCR beta chains counted in a later analysis were shared. Data came from immunoSEQ multiplex PCR; TCRdb stores just in-frame clones and leaves some out. That table furnishes V, J and clone size, whereas the DNA furnished D and trimming. This sample has about 110,000 clones, with around 64% found just once.

This chain links TRBV5-5 with TRBJ1-2; no clear D gene. Sample: PBMCs. The sequence was obtained from a woman aged 25 to 45 in good health and CMV-seronegative. CDR3 sequence: CASRKSAGSSSYGYTF. In DNA form, the CDR3 reads TGTGCCAGCAGAAAGAGTGCCGGGTCATCGAGTTATGGCTACACCTTC.